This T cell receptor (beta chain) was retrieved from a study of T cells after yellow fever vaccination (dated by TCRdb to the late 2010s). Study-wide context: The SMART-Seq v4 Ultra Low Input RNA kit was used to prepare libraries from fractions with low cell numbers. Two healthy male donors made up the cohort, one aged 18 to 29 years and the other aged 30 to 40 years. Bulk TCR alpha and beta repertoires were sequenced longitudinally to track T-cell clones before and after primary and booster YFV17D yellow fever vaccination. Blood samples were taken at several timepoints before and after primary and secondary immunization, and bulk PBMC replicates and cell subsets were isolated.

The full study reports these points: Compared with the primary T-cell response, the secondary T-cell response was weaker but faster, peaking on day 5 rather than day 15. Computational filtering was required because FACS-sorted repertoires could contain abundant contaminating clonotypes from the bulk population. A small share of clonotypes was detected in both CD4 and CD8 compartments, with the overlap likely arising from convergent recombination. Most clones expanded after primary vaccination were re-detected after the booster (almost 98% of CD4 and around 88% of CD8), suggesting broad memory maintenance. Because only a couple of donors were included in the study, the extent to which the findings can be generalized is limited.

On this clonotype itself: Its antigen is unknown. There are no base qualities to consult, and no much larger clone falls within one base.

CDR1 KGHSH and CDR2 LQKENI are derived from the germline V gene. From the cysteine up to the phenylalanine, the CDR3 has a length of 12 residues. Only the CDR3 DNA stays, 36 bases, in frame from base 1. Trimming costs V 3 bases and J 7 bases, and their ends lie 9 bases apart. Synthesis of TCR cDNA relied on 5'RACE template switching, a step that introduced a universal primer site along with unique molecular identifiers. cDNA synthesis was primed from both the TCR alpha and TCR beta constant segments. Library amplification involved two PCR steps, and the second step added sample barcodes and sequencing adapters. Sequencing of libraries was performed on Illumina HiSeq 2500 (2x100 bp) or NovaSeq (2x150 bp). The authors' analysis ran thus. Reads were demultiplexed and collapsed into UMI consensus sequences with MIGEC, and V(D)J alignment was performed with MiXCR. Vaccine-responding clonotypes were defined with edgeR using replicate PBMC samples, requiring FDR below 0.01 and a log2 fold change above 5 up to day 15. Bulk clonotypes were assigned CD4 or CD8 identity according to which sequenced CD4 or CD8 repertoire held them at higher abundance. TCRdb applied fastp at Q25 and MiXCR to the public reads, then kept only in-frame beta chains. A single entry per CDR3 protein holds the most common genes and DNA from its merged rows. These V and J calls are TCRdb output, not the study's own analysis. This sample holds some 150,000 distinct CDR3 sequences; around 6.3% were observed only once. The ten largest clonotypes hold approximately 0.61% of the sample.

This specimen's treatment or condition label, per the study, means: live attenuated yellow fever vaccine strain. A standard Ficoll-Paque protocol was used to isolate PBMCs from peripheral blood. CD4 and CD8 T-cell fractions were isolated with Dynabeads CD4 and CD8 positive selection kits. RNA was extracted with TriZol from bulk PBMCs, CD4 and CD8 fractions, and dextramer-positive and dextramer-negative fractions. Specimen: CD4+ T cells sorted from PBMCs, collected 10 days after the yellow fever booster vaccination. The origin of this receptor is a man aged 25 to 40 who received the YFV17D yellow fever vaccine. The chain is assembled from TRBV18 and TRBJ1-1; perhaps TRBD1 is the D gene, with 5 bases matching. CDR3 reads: CASSPPGSEAFF. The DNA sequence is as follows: TGTGCCAGCTCACCTCCAGGGAGTGAAGCTTTCTTT.